This is a list of T cell receptor beta chains from one sample in a study of blood T cell repertoires in COVID-19. The assay was immunoSEQ multiplex PCR, and TCRdb's table has in-frame clones only and misses some. The data contain 97,000 or so clones, around 90% of them singletons. Sequenced material: peripheral blood. The origin of the receptors is a woman aged 50 to 60 with COVID-19, enrolled during active disease. The CDR3 runs from the conserved cysteine through the conserved F or W. The D gene is left open where the match is weak. A row's size may be missing; if present it is once, few, many or a size class.

d_call j_call clone_size v_call cdr3_aa cdr3_nt
NA TRBJ1-6 NA TRBV2 CANTGDGSYSPLHF TGTGCCAACACAGGCGACGGAAGTTATTCACCCCTCCACTTT
NA TRBJ1-5 NA TRBV4-1 CASSQDSGAVWLPQHF TGCGCCAGCAGCCAAGATAGTGGAGCCGTTTGGCTGCCCCAGCATTTT
NA TRBJ1-1 NA TRBV6-5 CASYSQGGNTEAFF TGTGCCAGTTATAGTCAAGGGGGGAACACTGAAGCTTTCTTT
NA TRBJ1-2 NA TRBV24-1 CATSDFDNNYGYTF TGTGCCACCAGTGATTTCGACAACAACTATGGCTACACCTTC
TRBD1 TRBJ1-5 NA TRBV4-1 CASSQGQGPFNQPQHF TGCGCCAGCAGCCAGGGACAGGGGCCCTTTAATCAGCCCCAGCATTTT
TRBD1 TRBJ1-2 NA TRBV6-5 CASREQGVAYGYTF TGTGCCAGCAGAGAGCAGGGGGTAGCCTATGGCTACACCTTC
TRBD1 TRBJ1-5 NA TRBV6-1 CASSEGGQGVHQPQHF TGTGCCAGCAGTGAAGGAGGACAGGGGGTCCATCAGCCCCAGCATTTT
NA TRBJ1-3 NA TRBV7-2 CASSSGGRSSGNTIYF TGTGCCAGCAGCTCCGGAGGACGGTCCTCTGGAAACACCATATATTTT
TRBD1 TRBJ1-2 NA TRBV6-5 CASTLGTGGYGYTF TGTGCCAGCACCCTGGGGACAGGGGGCTATGGCTACACCTTC
TRBD1 TRBJ1-5 NA TRBV24-1 CATSGPRPGQGHTSNQPQHF TGTGCCACCAGTGGACCCAGGCCGGGACAGGGCCATACGAGCAATCAGCCCCAGCATTTT
NA TRBJ1-5 NA TRBV2 CASSGRGQSKNQPQHF TGTGCCAGCAGTGGAAGAGGGCAGAGTAAAAATCAGCCCCAGCATTTT
NA TRBJ1-1 once TRBV18 CASSPRQVNTEAFF TGTGCCAGCTCACCCCGACAGGTGAACACTGAAGCTTTCTTT
TRBD1 TRBJ1-6 NA TRBV19 CATKDRAHSPLHF TGTGCCACAAAGGACAGGGCCCACTCACCCCTCCACTTT
NA TRBJ2-5 NA TRBV2 CASREQGKTQYF TGTGCCAGCCGGGAGCAGGGAAAGACCCAGTACTTC
NA TRBJ1-5 NA TRBV3-1/TRBV3-2 CASSQAGRYQPQHF TGTGCCAGCAGCCAAGCGGGTCGATATCAGCCCCAGCATTTT
TRBD1 TRBJ1-4 NA TRBV2 CARSATGSNEKLFF TGTGCCAGATCCGCGACAGGGTCTAATGAAAAACTGTTTTTT
NA TRBJ2-3 NA TRBV19 CASRSNSLITDTQYF TGTGCCAGTAGGTCTAACAGCTTAATCACAGATACGCAGTATTTT
TRBD1 TRBJ1-2 once TRBV13 CASSGRRQGSGGYTF TGTGCCAGCAGCGGGAGGAGACAGGGTTCGGGTGGCTACACCTTC
NA TRBJ2-3 NA TRBV7-3 CASSLGASELTDTQYF TGTGCCAGCAGCCTCGGGGCTAGCGAATTAACAGATACGCAGTATTTT
NA TRBJ1-3 NA TRBV12-3/TRBV12-4 CASARNTIYF TGTGCCTCCGCTCGGAACACCATATATTTT
NA TRBJ2-2 once TRBV23-1 CASSQSPRPTSTGELFF TGCGCCAGCAGTCAATCGCCCCGCCCGACATCCACCGGGGAGCTGTTTTTT
TRBD1 TRBJ1-4 NA TRBV30 CAGNRDSNEKLFF TGTGCCGGGAACCGGGACAGCAATGAAAAACTGTTTTTT
NA TRBJ2-1 NA TRBV24-1 CATSDLRPGAYNEQFF TGTGCCACCAGTGATTTGAGGCCAGGGGCCTACAATGAGCAGTTCTTC
NA TRBJ1-1 once TRBV18 CASSPRAGVRNTEAFF TGTGCCAGCTCACCAAGGGCAGGGGTCAGGAACACTGAAGCTTTCTTT
NA TRBJ2-7 NA TRBV27 CASSSNYEQYF TGTGCCAGCAGTTCAAACTACGAGCAGTACTTC
NA TRBJ1-2 NA TRBV5-1 CASSLALGGSADIYGYTF TGCGCCAGCAGCTTGGCCCTCGGGGGATCCGCCGATATTTATGGCTACACCTTC
NA TRBJ1-1 NA TRBV28 CASSRRRSTEAFF TGTGCCAGCAGTCGCCGCCGCAGCACTGAAGCTTTCTTT
NA TRBJ1-2 NA TRBV9 CASSSSQGSYGYTF TGTGCCAGCAGCTCCAGCCAGGGAAGCTATGGCTACACCTTC
TRBD1 TRBJ1-2 NA TRBV11-3 CASSLGGQNNYGYTF TGTGCCAGCAGCTTAGGGGGACAGAATAACTATGGCTACACCTTC
NA TRBJ1-1 once TRBV6-5 CASSYGGRRTEAFF TGTGCCAGCAGTTACGGGGGGAGGCGGACTGAAGCTTTCTTT
NA TRBJ1-5 NA TRBV12-5 CASGSATGSNQPQHF TGTGCTAGTGGTTCCGCAACCGGGAGCAATCAGCCCCAGCATTTT
NA TRBJ2-1 NA TRBV27 CASRLGGELNEQFF TGTGCCAGCAGGCTAGGGGGGGAGTTAAATGAGCAGTTCTTC
NA TRBJ1-2 once TRBV18 CASSPYLANYGYTF TGTGCCAGCTCACCATATCTAGCTAACTATGGCTACACCTTC
NA TRBJ1-6 NA TRBV6-2/TRBV6-3 CASSWARYNSPLHF TGTGCCAGCAGTTGGGCTCGCTATAATTCACCCCTCCACTTT
TRBD1 TRBJ1-2 once TRBV7-2 CASSPDRGSNYGYTF TGTGCCAGCAGCCCGGACAGGGGTTCTAACTATGGCTACACCTTC
TRBD1 TRBJ1-2 NA TRBV29-1 CSVEQPGQGFSGGYTF TGCAGCGTTGAGCAGCCGGGACAGGGGTTCTCGGGTGGCTACACCTTC
NA TRBJ1-5 once TRBV13 CASSLGRGGDQPQHF TGTGCCAGCAGCTTGGGTAGGGGGGGCGATCAGCCCCAGCATTTT
NA TRBJ2-2 NA TRBV24-1 CATSDPTGGLGTGELFF TGTGCCACCAGTGACCCGACCGGGGGGCTGGGAACCGGGGAGCTGTTTTTT
NA TRBJ1-6 NA TRBV7-9 CASSLESSYNSPLHF TGTGCCAGCAGCTTAGAGAGCTCCTATAATTCACCCCTCCACTTT
TRBD1 TRBJ1-2 once TRBV3-1/TRBV3-2 CASSQQGTVQGIGDYGYTF TGTGCCAGCAGCCAACAGGGGACGGTACAGGGGATTGGGGACTATGGCTACACCTTC
NA TRBJ2-7 few TRBV30 CAWGQQRYYEQYF TGTGCCTGGGGACAACAACGATACTACGAGCAGTACTTC
NA TRBJ2-1 once TRBV7-8 CASSPGAATYNEQFF TGTGCCAGCAGCCCTGGGGCGGCAACCTACAATGAGCAGTTCTTC
TRBD1 TRBJ1-6 NA TRBV6-5 CASSPLGTGNSPLHF TGTGCCAGCAGCCCCCTCGGGACAGGGAATTCACCCCTCCACTTT
TRBD1 TRBJ1-2 NA TRBV19 CASNSGQPNGYTF TGTGCCAGTAATTCGGGACAGCCTAATGGCTACACCTTC
NA TRBJ1-1 NA TRBV7-2 CASSYHGGNTEAFF TGTGCCAGCAGCTACCACGGAGGGAACACTGAAGCTTTCTTT
TRBD1 TRBJ1-5 NA TRBV15 CATSQGQGNFNQPQHF TGTGCCACCAGCCAAGGACAGGGGAATTTCAATCAGCCCCAGCATTTT
TRBD1 TRBJ1-1 NA TRBV7-2 CASSRDSTAEAFF TGTGCCAGCAGCCGGGACAGTACCGCTGAAGCTTTCTTT
TRBD2 TRBJ2-5 NA TRBV7-2 CAGGGRIQETQYF TGTGCCGGCGGGGGGAGGATCCAAGAGACCCAGTACTTC
NA TRBJ2-7 NA TRBV25-1 CASSESTYEQYF TGTGCCAGCAGTGAGTCTACCTACGAGCAGTACTTC
NA TRBJ1-6 few TRBV30 CAWSIDTYYNSPLHF TGTGCCTGGAGTATCGACACGTACTATAATTCACCCCTCCACTTT
NA TRBJ1-2 NA TRBV19 CASSEARNYGYTF TGTGCCAGTAGCGAGGCGCGTAACTATGGCTACACCTTC
TRBD1 TRBJ1-4 NA TRBV4-1 CASSWTGGVEKLFF TGCGCCAGCAGCTGGACAGGGGGAGTTGAAAAACTGTTTTTT
TRBD2 TRBJ2-3 NA TRBV5-1 CASSLGTTNTDTQYF TGCGCCAGCAGCCTCGGGACTACCAACACAGATACGCAGTATTTT
TRBD1 TRBJ1-6 NA TRBV6-1 CASSDSTGKTPLHF TGTGCCAGCAGTGATTCGACAGGGAAAACACCCCTCCACTTT